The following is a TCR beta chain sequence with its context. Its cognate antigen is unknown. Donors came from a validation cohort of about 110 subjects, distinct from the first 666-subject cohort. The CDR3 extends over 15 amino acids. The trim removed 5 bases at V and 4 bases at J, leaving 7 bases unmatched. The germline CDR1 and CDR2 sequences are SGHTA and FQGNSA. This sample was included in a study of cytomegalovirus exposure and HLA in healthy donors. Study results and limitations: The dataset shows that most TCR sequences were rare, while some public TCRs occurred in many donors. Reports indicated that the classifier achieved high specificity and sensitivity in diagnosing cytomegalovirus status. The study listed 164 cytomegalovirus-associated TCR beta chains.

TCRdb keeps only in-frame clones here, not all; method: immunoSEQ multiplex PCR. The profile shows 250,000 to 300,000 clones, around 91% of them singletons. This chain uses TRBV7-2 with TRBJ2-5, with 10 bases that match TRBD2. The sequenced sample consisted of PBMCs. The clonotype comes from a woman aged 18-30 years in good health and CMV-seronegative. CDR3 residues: CASSTASGGAETQYF. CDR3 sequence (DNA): TGTGCCAGCAGCACCGCTAGCGGGGGTGCAGAGACCCAGTACTTC.